Below are 16 T cell receptor delta chains sequenced from a single sample in a study of γδ T cells in repeated Plasmodium falciparum infection. Gammadelta T cells were flow-sorted from PBMC into Vgamma9/Vdelta2+ and Vdelta2-negative populations for bulk analysis. TCRdb used CATT to re-call clones from the multiplex PCR reads. The table shows around 52,000 delta-chain clones, with around 1.7% occurring only once. The sequenced sample was gamma-delta T cells from blood. These receptor sequences come from a pool of human donors (malaria-infected and uninfected, not separated).

Concerning this clone: A far larger clone is a single base away, which makes a read error likely. At the DNA level, this CDR3 is encoded by other sequences in the same sample as well. The chain employs TRDV3 and TRDJ1, with TRDD3 matching 8 bases. Germline V CDR1 and CDR2: TVYSNPD, GDNSRS (reference sequence). This CDR3 is built from 23 residues. Written as DNA, the CDR3 is TGTGCTTTTAAGAAGGTGTTGGGCCCCCAGGGGGATAAATATCCTAGGTACACTGATAAACTCATCTTT. Amino acid sequence: CAFKKVLGPQGDKYPRYTDKLIF. The full variable domain, rest sourced from reference TRDV3 and TRDJ1, is CDKVTQSSPDQTVASGSEVVLLCTYDTVYSNPDLFWYRIRPDYSFQFVFYGDNSRSEGADFTQGRFSVKHILTQKAFHLVISPVRTEDSATYYCAFKKVLGPQGDKYPRYTDKLIFGKGTRVTVEP.

This clone was picked up a small number of times. A far larger clone lies a single base away; this is likely a read error. The sample carries other DNA sequences with the same CDR3. The rearrangement links TRDV2 to TRDJ1; no firm D call. The J gene was missing in TCRdb and was found by matching the end of the DNA to germline. The V end lost 3 bases, the J end lost 0 bases, and 25 bases lay between the germline ends. Germline CDR1 and CDR2: GEAIGNYY and EKD. The length of the CDR3 is 19 residues. DNA for the CDR3: TGTGCCTGTGACCAGATCGGTACAGGATGGGACTCGGACACCGATAAACTCATCTTT. It is translated as CACDQIGTGWDSDTDKLIF.

This clone was observed a few times. TCRdb assigns this DNA the protein of a much larger clone, which departs from its translation at residue 8; this likely reflects a read error, and the protein shown comes from translating the DNA. V usage is TRDV2 and J usage is TRDJ1, with D hard to call. Here the J gene was assigned by germline matching of the DNA, as TCRdb has none. The V end lost 3 bases, the J end lost 6 bases, and 37 bases lay between the germline ends. CDR1 and CDR2 (germline): GEAIGNYY, EKD. This CDR3 comprises 21 residues. The CDR3 region is CACDPITSEGSSPGPLNKLIF. The CDR3 DNA reads TGTGCCTGTGACCCAATAACGTCTGAGGGTTCGAGCCCGGGGCCTCTTAATAAACTCATCTTT.

This clone has just a few counts. TCRdb attributes to this sequence the protein of a much larger clone, which differs from the DNA translation at residue 5; a read error is likely, and the protein displayed is translated from the DNA. The chain couples TRDV1 to TRDJ1, with a weak D call TRDD3 (9 bases). TCRdb records no J gene; here it was assigned by comparing the DNA to germline. The CDR3 covers 23 residues. CDR1 and CDR2 from the germline V gene are TSWWSYY and QGS. The V end was cut by 5 bases, the J end by 0 bases, with 37 bases between. CDR3 sequence: CALGRPSSYRGYATLGYTDKLIF. As DNA, the CDR3 is TGTGCTCTTGGGAGACCCTCTTCCTACAGGGGATACGCCACACTCGGGTACACCGATAAACTCATCTTT.

This clone occurred a few times. The TCRdb protein comes from a much larger clone and disagrees with this DNA's translation at residue 14, likely due to a read error; the protein given here is derived from the DNA. The V gene reported is TRDV1; the J gene is uncalled; TRDD3 is taken as the D call from the table, unchecked against the DNA. Germline lookup yields CDR1 TSWWSYY and CDR2 QGS. There are 16 residues in the CDR3. In DNA form, the CDR3 reads TGTGCTCTTGGGGAAAGGACTGGGGGATACACCGATAAACCCATCTTT. Translated, it gives CALGERTGGYTDKPIF.

In the case of this clone: A read error likely explains this, since a far larger clone differs by one base. The same CDR3 also results from other DNA sequences found in this sample. The J gene is uncalled and the V gene is TRDV3; TRDD3 is taken as the D call from the table, unchecked against the DNA. Germline CDR1 TVYSNPD, CDR2 GDNSRS (reference sequence). The CDR3 consists of 19 residues. CDR3 sequence reads: CAFIPTLYWGIRRLDKLIF. The CDR3 nucleotides read TGTGCCTTTATTCCTACCCTCTACTGGGGGATACGCAGGCTCGATAAACTCATTTTT.

This clone was seen ten or more times. The protein recorded in TCRdb matches a much larger clone and deviates from this DNA's translation at residue 13, suggesting a read error; the protein here is obtained by translating the DNA. The chain uses TRDV3 and TRDJ1; 8 bases align to TRDD2. Germline V gene data show CDR1 as TVYSNPD and CDR2 as GDNSRS (reference sequence). After removal of 2 bases from V and 0 bases from J, the junction contained 26 bases not matched to a gene. There are 21 residues in the CDR3. CDR3 residues: CAFARDSFLVPQSKYTDKLIF. DNA for the CDR3: TGTGCCTTTGCACGCGACTCCTTCCTAGTCCCCCAATCCAAGTACACCGATAAACTCATCTTT.

On this clone: A far larger clone is one nucleotide away, so this likely arose from a read error. Other DNA sequences in this specimen translate into the identical CDR3. The CDR3 nucleotides read TGCGCTCTTGGGGAACAAAGTATCAGGTACCCCATTGTGGGGGATACGTTCAGGTACACCGATAAACTCACCTTT. It specifies CALGEQSIRYPIVGDTFRYTDKLTF. The V segment is TRDV1, and no J call was made; TRDD3, the table's D call, lacks a check against the DNA. The CDR3 length is 25 residues. From germline, CDR1 is TSWWSYY and CDR2 QGS.

This clone was observed a handful of times. A read error likely explains why the TCRdb protein, taken from a much larger clone, differs from this DNA's translation at residue 14; the protein shown is translated from the DNA. J is TRDJ1 and V is TRDV1; 8 positions match TRDD3. TCRdb carries no J gene annotation; the J gene was assigned here by matching the DNA with germline. The trim removed 0 bases at V and 0 bases at J, leaving 21 bases unmatched. CDR1 TSWWSYY and CDR2 QGS come from the germline V gene. This CDR3 is 22 amino acids long. The CDR3 DNA sequence: TGTGCTCTTGGGGAACTAAGACTGACCTTCTGGGGGAAAATTAGCTACACCGATAAACTCATCTTT. Amino acid sequence: CALGELRLTFWGKISYTDKLIF.

This clone was counted at least ten times. TCRdb records a much larger clone's protein for this DNA, with a difference at residue 12 that likely arises from a read error; the protein given is the translation of the DNA. The chain employs TRDV3 and TRDJ1; possibly TRDD2 for D (6 bases). As TCRdb names no J gene, one was assigned here on the basis of a DNA match to germline. Trimming pared 3 bases from V and 10 bases from J, leaving 48 bases between. The CDR3 contains 22 residues. CDR1 and CDR2 from the germline V gene are TVYSNPD and GDNSRS (reference sequence). The CDR3: CAFNHLLPPSVPSNIGGWRLIF. The CDR3 nucleotides are TGTGCCTTCAATCACCTTCTTCCTCCGTCGGTACCCTCAAATATCGGAGGTTGGAGACTCATCTTT.

In this sample, this clone turned up a few times. This DNA's translation and the protein TCRdb lists, from a much larger clone, do not match at residue 3, likely due to a read error; the protein shown is translated from the DNA. The V and J genes are TRDV3 and TRDJ1, with 13 bases lining up with TRDD3. The CDR3 extends over 20 amino acids. V shed 5 bases, J shed 8 bases, and the junction held 29 bases outside the gene matches. In germline, CDR1 is TVYSNPD, CDR2 GDNSRS (reference sequence). The CDR3 here is CARRNPSFTGGYVHRGKLIF. The CDR3 DNA sequence: TGTGCCCGGAGAAACCCTTCCTTCACTGGGGGATACGTCCACCGGGGAAAACTCATCTTT.

This clone turned up a few times. One base separates it from a far larger clone, so it is likely a read error. Different DNA sequences within this sample yield the same CDR3. The chain couples TRDV1 to TRDJ3; the match to TRDD3 covers 11 bases. TCRdb is silent on the J gene; assignment here came from matching the DNA to germline. The CDR3 consists of 22 residues. Germline CDR1 TSWWSYY, CDR2 QGS. The CDR3, as DNA: TGTGCTCTTGGGCGAACGTGGGGGATACGCGTTTCGAGCTCCTGGGACACCCGGCAGATGTTTTTC. This sequence encodes CALGRTWGIRVSSSWDTRQMFF.

In DNA form, the CDR3 reads TGTGCTCTTGGGGCCACCCACGCCGATAAACTCATCTTT. Residues: CALGATHADKLIF. The gene calls are TRDV1 and TRDJ1; D is uncertain. The J gene comes from matching the DNA to germline here; TCRdb lacks it. CDR1 and CDR2 (germline): TSWWSYY, QGS. The CDR3 sequence is 13 residues long. Trimming removed 4 bases from V and 3 bases from J, with 9 bases in between.

This clone occurred a few times. A single base is all that separates this from a far larger clone, so a read error is likely. Additional DNA sequences in this sample encode the identical CDR3. The rearrangement uses TRDV1 and TRDJ1; 9 bases are a match to TRDD2. The J gene comes from matching the DNA to germline here; TCRdb lacks it. This CDR3 region has 23 residues. Germline V gene data show CDR1 as TSWWSYY and CDR2 as QGS. The CDR3 loop is CALGERGPSYTPWYDSYTDKLIF. As DNA, the CDR3 is TGTGCTCTGGGGGAACGGGGGCCTTCCTACACCCCATGGTACGATTCGTACACCGATAAACTCATCTTT.

Notes on this clone: The protein held in TCRdb is that of a much larger clone and does not match this DNA's translation at residue 9, likely because of a read error; the protein shown is translated from the DNA. The gene calls are TRDV1 and TRDJ1; D is unclear. Trimming removed 3 bases at V and 4 bases at J, with 21 bases between. This CDR3 contains 17 residues. Germline-derived CDR1 and CDR2 are TSWWSYY and QGS. The CDR3 DNA sequence: TGTGCTCTTGGGGATACATTCCAGGAAGGGTACAACGATAAACTCATCTTT. Its protein product is CALGDTFQEGYNDKLIF.

In its sample, this clone was seen many times. A read error likely explains why the TCRdb protein, taken from a much larger clone, differs from this DNA's translation at residue 9; the protein shown is translated from the DNA. The gene calls are TRAV14/DV4 and TRDJ1, with D uncertain. Germline CDR1 TSDPSYG, CDR2 QGSYDQQN (reference sequence). V lost 5 bases to trimming and J lost 4 bases, with 23 bases between them. The CDR3 has 17 residues. CDR3 region: CAMRKFKYRATGDKLIF. The CDR3 DNA is TGTGCAATGAGAAAATTCAAGTACCGGGCGACGGGCGATAAACTCATCTTT.